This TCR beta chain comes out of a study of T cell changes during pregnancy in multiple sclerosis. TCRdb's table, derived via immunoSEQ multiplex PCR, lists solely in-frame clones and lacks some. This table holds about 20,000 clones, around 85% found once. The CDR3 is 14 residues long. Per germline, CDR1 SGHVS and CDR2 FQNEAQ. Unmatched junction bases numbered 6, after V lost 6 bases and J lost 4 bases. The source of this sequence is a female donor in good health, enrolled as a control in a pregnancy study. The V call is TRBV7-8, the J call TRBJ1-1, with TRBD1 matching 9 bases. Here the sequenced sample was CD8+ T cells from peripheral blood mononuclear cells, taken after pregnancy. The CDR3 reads CASRTGQGTTEAFF. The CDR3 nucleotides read TGTGCCAGCAGAACCGGACAGGGGACCACTGAAGCTTTCTTT. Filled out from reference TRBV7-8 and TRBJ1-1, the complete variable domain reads GAGVSQSPRYKVAKRGQDVALRCDPISGHVSLFWYQQALGQGPEFLTYFQNEAQLDKSGLPSDRFFAERPEGSVSTLKIQRTQQEDSAVYLCASRTGQGTTEAFFGQGTRLTVV.